This T cell receptor (beta chain) is drawn from a study of cytomegalovirus exposure and HLA in healthy donors. Study-level results: Rates of TCR association differed by HLA locus in a later analysis, with DRB1 highest and HLA-C lowest. Among CMV-associated TCR beta chains, most appeared HLA-restricted in a later analysis. In a later analysis, a genetic analysis reported fewer productive-TCR N-insertions in an Asian-associated ancestry cluster than the cohort average.

The PCR employed 60 Vbeta primers together with 13 Jbeta primers. Assay: immunoSEQ multiplex PCR; the TCRdb copy retains only in-frame clones and omits some. The data contain 110,000 to 150,000 clones, nearly 80% of them singletons. CDR1 is MNHEY, CDR2 SVGAGI, per germline. V lost 5 bases to trimming and J lost 8 bases; unmatched junction nucleotides: 3. This CDR3 contains 13 residues. A note on this clone: The antigen remains unidentified.

Sequencing was performed on PBMCs. The TCR sequence derives from a male donor in good health and CMV-seronegative. The chain couples TRBV6-5 to TRBJ1-2; 12 nucleotides match TRBD1. The CDR3 loop is CASSSGTGGGYTF. Written as DNA, the CDR3 is TGTGCCAGCAGTAGTGGGACAGGGGGCGGCTACACCTTC.